One sample yielded the 8 T cell receptor beta chains listed below, sequenced in a study of blood T cell repertoires in COVID-19. Sequenced by immunoSEQ multiplex PCR; TCRdb stores in-frame clones only, minus some. The table lists about 230,000 clones, less than 85% of them singletons. The material sequenced was peripheral blood. Every receptor here comes from a woman in her 70s with active or convalescent COVID-19.

Concerning this clone itself: The sample contains more than one DNA sequence encoding this CDR3. The chain has TRBV2 and TRBJ2-7; TRBD2 agrees at 7 bases. The CDR3 has 12 amino acids. V shed 6 bases, J shed 1 base, and the junction held 0 bases outside the gene matches. Germline V lookup: CDR1 SNHLY, CDR2 FYNNEI. CDR3 loop: CASRGGSYEQYF. The CDR3 coding sequence is TGTGCCAGCAGGGGGGGGTCCTACGAGCAGTACTTC.

This clone was observed a handful of times. The chain has TRBV3-1 (or the pseudogene TRBV3-2) and TRBJ1-2, with D tentatively TRBD1 (6 bases). This CDR3 is built from 13 residues. Germline V gene lookup returns CDR1 LGHDT and CDR2 YNNKEL (reference sequence). V gave up 0 bases and J gave up 4 bases, with 6 bases separating them. CDR3 nucleotides: TGTGCCAGCAGCCAAGAAGGGGGCTATGGCTACACCTTC. It yields the protein CASSQEGGYGYTF.

This clone was recorded a few times. The chain links TRBV28 to TRBJ2-7, with a tentative D call TRBD2 (6 bases). V lost 4 bases and J lost 6, with 16 bases in between. The CDR3 spans 14 residues. CDR1 and CDR2 from the germline V gene are MDHEN and SYDVKM. The CDR3 is CASSSGDSRGEQYF. The DNA for the CDR3 is TGTGCCAGCAGTTCCGGGGACTCCCGGGGCGAGCAGTACTTC.

The chain has TRBV11-3 and TRBJ2-7; tentative D call: TRBD1 (6 bases). Germline CDR1 SGHNT, CDR2 YENEEA. Trimming left V 6 bases short and J 5 bases short, with 11 bases between. This CDR3 contains 12 residues. The CDR3 protein is CASSKQGNEQYF. CDR3 sequence (DNA): TGTGCCAGCAGTAAACAGGGAAACGAGCAGTACTTC.

V gene TRBV7-6 combines with J gene TRBJ1-6, with D possibly being TRBD1 (6 bases). Trimming removed 1 base at V and 7 bases at J, with 17 bases between. Per the germline V gene, CDR1 is SGHVS and CDR2 is FNYEAQ. The CDR3 covers 17 residues. Here the CDR3 reads CASSLGAGQPGNSPLHF. In DNA, the CDR3 is TGTGCCAGCAGCTTAGGAGCCGGACAGCCGGGGAATTCACCCCTCCACTTT. Filled out from reference TRBV7-6 and TRBJ1-6, the complete variable domain reads GAGVSQSPRYKVTKRGQDVALRCDPISGHVSLYWYRQALGQGPEFLTYFNYEAQQDKSGLPNDRFSAERPEGSISTLTIQRTEQRDSAMYRCASSLGAGQPGNSPLHFGNGTRLTVT.

J is TRBJ2-3 and V is TRBV19; 7 bases agree with TRBD2. V lost 3 bases to trimming and J lost 6 bases; unmatched junction nucleotides: 6. Germline CDR1 and CDR2: LNHDA and SQIVND (reference sequence). This CDR3 comprises 14 residues. The chain's CDR3 is CASSMSGGDDTQYF. The CDR3, as DNA: TGTGCCAGTAGTATGAGTGGGGGGGACGATACGCAGTATTTT.

The J gene is TRBJ1-1, the V gene TRBV5-1, with D tentatively TRBD1 (5 bases). V dropped 4 bases and J dropped 7 bases, with 23 bases sitting between them. Per the germline V gene, CDR1 is SGHRS and CDR2 is YFSETQ. The CDR3 has 16 residues. The CDR3 region is CASSTETVYSSREAFF. Written as DNA, the CDR3 is TGCGCCAGCAGCACCGAGACAGTATATAGTTCCCGTGAAGCTTTCTTT.

Written as DNA, the CDR3 is TGTGCCAGCAGCTTAAGCGGGGACTTACACAATGAGCAGTTCTTC. Amino acid sequence: CASSLSGDLHNEQFF. This chain joins TRBV7-3 and TRBJ2-1, with D possibly TRBD2 on 6 matching bases. Germline assignment: CDR1 SGHTA and CDR2 FQGTGA. Trimming stripped 1 base from V and 5 bases from J, with 12 bases between. The CDR3 is 15 residues long.